The clone carrying this T cell receptor (beta chain) came up a few times. The antigen is unknown. CDR3 length equals 14 residues. Germline V gives CDR1 KGHSH, CDR2 LQKENI. Trimming at V came to 7 bases and at J to 0 bases, leaving 5 bases not matched to a gene. These data are taken from a study of T cell repertoires in cytomegalovirus infection. On the study more broadly: Public TCR beta signatures were indicative of both CMV infection and a matching HLA type.

General study points: Summed frequency of shared TCR beta families picked out CMV carriers who also had the relevant HLA. CMV-specific HLA-C-restricted TCR beta clonotypes dominated the ex vivo response.

TCRdb re-called the reads through MiXCR, storing one row per CDR3 protein. Among 450,000 to 600,000 distinct CDR3 sequences, under 55% were seen once, and the ten largest hold 35% to 50%. The TCR originated in a human donor in good health (CMV status not recorded). Some clones in this sample may be carry-over from other donors' samples. Sample: cultured PBMCs, taken from culture after CMV antigen stimulation. The genes are TRBV18 and TRBJ1-1, with 7 bases identical to TRBD1. CDR3 DNA: TGTGCCAGCTTAACAGGGGTGATGAACACTGAAGCTTTCTTT. It encodes CASLTGVMNTEAFF.